The rows below give T cell receptor beta chains drawn from one sample of a study of patients and donors after allogeneic stem cell transplantation. TCRdb itself ran the RT-PCR reads through MiXCR, one entry per CDR3 protein. The data contain 150,000 to 250,000 distinct CDR3 sequences, 41% of them singletons. Sample: blood, either unsorted or a sorted T cell fraction (not recorded which). The receptors come from a human donor who was either an allogeneic HSCT recipient or a stem cell or donor lymphocyte infusion donor (not recorded which). It is not recorded whose cells these are; they may come from a transplant donor. The CDR3 runs from the conserved cysteine through the conserved F or W. D genes are given only for firm matches. Some rows mark clone size as missing; the rest say once, few, many or name a class of expanded clone.

cdr3_nt,cdr3_aa,clone_size,d_call,cdr3_length,v_call,j_call
TGTGCCAGCAGGGACAGCTCACGGGGGAACACTGAAGCTTTCTTT,CASRDSSRGNTEAFF,NA,NA,15,TRBV2,TRBJ1-1
TGTGCCAGCAGTTCCGGCTTTGGGGAGACCCAGTACTTC,CASSSGFGETQYF,NA,NA,13,TRBV6-2/TRBV6-3,TRBJ2-5
TGTGCCAGCAGCCGAACCCTAGCGGGTGGAACAGATACGCAGTATTTT,CASSRTLAGGTDTQYF,NA,TRBD2,16,TRBV7-9,TRBJ2-3
TGTGCCAGCATCTTCCCCCCGGGACAGGGGTTCTGGAACACTGAAGCTTTCTTT,CASIFPPGQGFWNTEAFF,NA,TRBD1,18,TRBV6-1,TRBJ1-1
TGTGCCAGCCTTCGTACAGGGAACACCGGGGAGCTGTTTTTT,CASLRTGNTGELFF,NA,NA,14,TRBV28,TRBJ2-2
TGTGCCAGCAGTTTTTCGGGGGGCGCGGAGCCCCAGCATTTT,CASSFSGGAEPQHF,NA,NA,14,TRBV27,TRBJ1-5
TGTGCCAGCAGCCAAACAGGCGGGGCTAACTACGAGCAGTACTTC,CASSQTGGANYEQYF,few,NA,15,TRBV14,TRBJ2-7
TGCGCCAGCAGCTTGGACGCTACCTCCTACGAGCAGTACTTC,CASSLDATSYEQYF,NA,NA,14,TRBV5-1,TRBJ2-7
TGTGCCAGCAGTTCCGGGAGGGATCAGCCCCAGCATTTT,CASSSGRDQPQHF,few,NA,13,TRBV12-3/TRBV12-4,TRBJ1-5
TGTGCCAGCAGCGTAGAGTCATTACAAGGGACTAGCGCAGATGAGCAGTTCTTC,CASSVESLQGTSADEQFF,NA,TRBD2,18,TRBV2,TRBJ2-1
TGCAGCGTGGGCGGGACAGGGTTTGAGTTGGTATCTACAGATACGCAGTATTTT,CSVGGTGFELVSTDTQYF,NA,TRBD1,18,TRBV29-1,TRBJ2-3
TGTGCCAGCAGTCCTAGGACAGGGGGCAGTATTAACTATGGCTACACCTTC,CASSPRTGGSINYGYTF,few,TRBD1,17,TRBV2,TRBJ1-2
TGTGCCAGCACCCTCGGGACAATCCACCACTACGAGCAGTACTTC,CASTLGTIHHYEQYF,NA,NA,15,TRBV27,TRBJ2-7
TGTGCCACCAGTGACGCCCCAATCAATCAGCCCCAGCATTTT,CATSDAPINQPQHF,NA,NA,14,TRBV24-1,TRBJ1-5
TGTGCCAGCAGCTTAAAGGGTAGGCGGGGCACTGAAGCTTTCTTT,CASSLKGRRGTEAFF,few,NA,15,TRBV7-2,TRBJ1-1
TGCAGTGCGGAAGGAACAGGGGGGGAGCATGGCTACACCTTC,CSAEGTGGEHGYTF,NA,TRBD1,14,TRBV20-1,TRBJ1-2
TGTGCCAGCAGTTTATCGGGGGTCCTTAATGAAAAACTGTTTTTT,CASSLSGVLNEKLFF,NA,NA,15,TRBV27,TRBJ1-4
TGCAGTGCTAGAGAAAGAGAGTATGGCTACACCTTC,CSAREREYGYTF,NA,NA,12,TRBV20-1,TRBJ1-2
TGTGCCAGCAGCTGGACTAGCCAAGAGACCCAGTACTTC,CASSWTSQETQYF,NA,TRBD2,13,TRBV14,TRBJ2-5
TGTGCCAGCAGCCGAGTGGATACGCAGTATTTT,CASSRVDTQYF,NA,NA,11,TRBV7-8,TRBJ2-3
TGTGCCACCAGCAGAGGGGCAGGGATGAACACTGAAGCTTTCTTT,CATSRGAGMNTEAFF,NA,NA,15,TRBV15,TRBJ1-1
TGCGCCAGCAGCCCCGGACTCAACTACGAGCAGTACTTC,CASSPGLNYEQYF,NA,NA,13,TRBV5-1,TRBJ2-7
TGTGCCATCAGTGAACAGGGCTATGGCTACACCTTC,CAISEQGYGYTF,NA,NA,12,TRBV10-3,TRBJ1-2
TGTGCCTGCCGCCAAAGGTCGGGGATCAGAAACACCATATATTTT,CACRQRSGIRNTIYF,NA,NA,15,TRBV30,TRBJ1-3
TGTGCCAGCAGTTATCGTTGGACCCCCAGCACAGATACGCAGTATTTT,CASSYRWTPSTDTQYF,once,NA,16,TRBV27,TRBJ2-3
TGTGCCAGCAGTTTACGCAGGGTCGTCGAGAACACTGAAGCTTTCTTT,CASSLRRVVENTEAFF,NA,NA,16,TRBV12-3/TRBV12-4,TRBJ1-1
TGTGCCAGCAGTTTAAACGGGGGCTACAATGAGCAGTTCTTC,CASSLNGGYNEQFF,few,NA,14,TRBV12-3/TRBV12-4,TRBJ2-1
TGTGCCAGCAGCTTAGCTGGTGGCGGTGAGCAGTTCTTC,CASSLAGGGEQFF,NA,NA,13,TRBV7-9,TRBJ2-1
TGTGCCACCAGTGAACCGGACAGGGGGGCCTACAATGAGCAGTTCTTC,CATSEPDRGAYNEQFF,NA,TRBD1,16,TRBV24-1,TRBJ2-1
TGCGCCAGCAGCTTCAACAGGGAAGGAACCACTGAAGCTTTCTTT,CASSFNREGTTEAFF,NA,NA,15,TRBV5-1,TRBJ1-1
TGCAGCGTCTCTCAGGGATCTGGAAACACCATATATTTT,CSVSQGSGNTIYF,few,NA,13,TRBV29-1,TRBJ1-3
TGTGCCAGCAGCCAAGTCACGGGACTCTACAATGAGCAGTTCTTC,CASSQVTGLYNEQFF,NA,NA,15,TRBV4-2,TRBJ2-1
TGTGCCAGCAGTTTGCAGCCGGCGGAAACCCAGTACTTC,CASSLQPAETQYF,NA,NA,13,TRBV12-3/TRBV12-4,TRBJ2-5
TGTGCCAGCAGCTGGGGCGGCAACACTGAAGCTTTCTTT,CASSWGGNTEAFF,few,NA,13,TRBV13,TRBJ1-1
TGTGCCAGCAGTATGATAGCGGGATCGGCCTACAATGAGCAGTTCTTC,CASSMIAGSAYNEQFF,NA,TRBD2,16,TRBV5-5,TRBJ2-1
TGTGCCAGCAGCCCCCGGGGTCGGGCCCTCTCTGGAAACACCATATATTTT,CASSPRGRALSGNTIYF,few,NA,17,TRBV9,TRBJ1-3
TGCGCCAGCAGCCATTTCAGGGCGACCGGGGAGCTGTTTTTT,CASSHFRATGELFF,NA,NA,14,TRBV4-3,TRBJ2-2
TGTGCCAGCAGCCAGGGTAGCCAGCCCCAGCATTTT,CASSQGSQPQHF,few,NA,12,TRBV5-6,TRBJ1-5
TGTGCCAGCAGTTACCTCGGGTCGACAGTCACAGGAAACACCATATATTTT,CASSYLGSTVTGNTIYF,few,NA,17,TRBV6-6,TRBJ1-3
TGTGCCACGGGCCCCCAACAGGGACGCACCGGGGAGCTGTTTTTT,CATGPQQGRTGELFF,NA,NA,15,TRBV28,TRBJ2-2
TGTGCCAGCAGTCAAGCGGGCCGTAGCTCCTACAATGAGCAGTTCTTC,CASSQAGRSSYNEQFF,NA,NA,16,TRBV28,TRBJ2-1
TGCGCCAGCAGCTCCATCGGGACGGGGAGCTACGAGCAGTACTTC,CASSSIGTGSYEQYF,NA,NA,15,TRBV5-1,TRBJ2-7
TGCAGCGCTAGCGGGGCCGGGGAGCTGTTTTTT,CSASGAGELFF,few,TRBD2,11,TRBV29-1,TRBJ2-2
TGCAGTGCGATAATGACAGGGTCTGGGTACGAGCAGTACTTC,CSAIMTGSGYEQYF,NA,TRBD1,14,TRBV20-1,TRBJ2-7
TGTGCCAGCAGCTATGTAATCGGCGTTAAAGTTCATGAGCAGTTCTTC,CASSYVIGVKVHEQFF,NA,NA,16,TRBV4-2,TRBJ2-1
TGTGCCAGCAGCTACGTCGGACAGGCCACGTACCAAGAGACCCAGTACTTC,CASSYVGQATYQETQYF,once,TRBD1,17,TRBV6-2/TRBV6-3,TRBJ2-5
TGCGCCAGCAGCTTGGGACACAGAGTGAACACTGAAGCTTTCTTT,CASSLGHRVNTEAFF,few,NA,15,TRBV5-1,TRBJ1-1
TGTGCCAGCAGTTTACCCCTAAACTACGAGCAGTACTTC,CASSLPLNYEQYF,NA,NA,13,TRBV28,TRBJ2-7
TGTGCCAGCAGTTTCGGGGCGATAGGCACTGAAGCTTTCTTT,CASSFGAIGTEAFF,few,NA,14,TRBV12-3/TRBV12-4,TRBJ1-1
TGTGCCAGCAGTTTCTCGGGTTGGGTGAACACTGAAGCTTTCTTT,CASSFSGWVNTEAFF,many,NA,15,TRBV12-3/TRBV12-4,TRBJ1-1
TGTGCCAGCAGCCCCCGTGAGGGGCTTAATTCACCCCTCCACTTT,CASSPREGLNSPLHF,few,NA,15,TRBV27,TRBJ1-6